This section outlines one T cell receptor beta chain sequence together with its context. The data originate from a study of T cells in Graves' hyperthyroidism and ophthalmopathy. In the study overall: The blood sample was taken at first diagnosis, before treatment began.

The V gene lost 2 bases and the J gene lost 1 base, with 9 bases spanning the gap. This CDR3 is built from 16 residues. The germline V gene encodes CDR1 MDHEN and CDR2 SYDVKM. Reasons for excluding patients were uncontrolled infection, other autoimmune disease, pregnancy or lactation. Each diagnosis drew on symptoms, thyroxine, TRAb, thyroid ultrasound and orbital computed tomography findings. The investigators amplified TCR beta CDR3 regions from RNA transcripts. First-round RT-PCR with HTBI primers amplified the TCR CDR3 region. In TCRdb, the multiplex PCR reads were re-called with MiXCR into one record per CDR3 protein. Of about 600,000 distinct CDR3 sequences listed, approximately 15% are singletons.

The clonotype comes from a woman between 40 and 55 years old with Graves' ophthalmopathy. The rearrangement joins TRBV28 to TRBJ2-6, with TRBD1 as a possible D gene (5 bases). The sequenced sample was blood. CDR3 amino acids: CASSLGQGSGANVLTF. The CDR3 nucleotides are TGTGCCAGCAGTTTAGGGCAGGGATCTGGGGCCAACGTCCTGACTTTC.